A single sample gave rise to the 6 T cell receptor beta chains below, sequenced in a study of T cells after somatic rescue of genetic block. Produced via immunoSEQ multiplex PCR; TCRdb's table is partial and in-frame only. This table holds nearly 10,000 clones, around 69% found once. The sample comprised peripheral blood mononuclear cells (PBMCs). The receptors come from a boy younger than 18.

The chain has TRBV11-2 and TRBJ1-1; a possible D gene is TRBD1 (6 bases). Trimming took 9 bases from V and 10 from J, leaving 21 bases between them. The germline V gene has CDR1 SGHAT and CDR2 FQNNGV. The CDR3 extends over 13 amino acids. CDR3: CARPYPGEVGAFF. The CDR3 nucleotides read TGTGCCAGGCCCTACCCAGGGGAGGTTGGAGCTTTCTTT.

The chain's CDR3 is CAWSVLENFAYF. The CDR3 DNA sequence: TGTGCCTGGAGTGTCCTAGAGAACTTTGCGTACTTC. The chain joins TRBV30 to TRBJ2-4; the D is unclear. V lost 0 bases to trimming and J lost 15 bases, with 15 bases between them. The germline CDR1 and CDR2 sequences are GTSNPN and SVGIG (reference sequence). There are 12 residues in the CDR3. The full variable domain, in which reference TRBV30 and TRBJ2-4 provide the parts outside the CDR3, is SQTIHQWPATLVQPVGSPLSLECTVEGTSNPNLYWYRQAAGRGLQLLFYSVGIGQISSEVPQNLSASRPQDRQFILSSKKLLLSDSGFYLCAWSVLENFAYFGAGTRLSVL.

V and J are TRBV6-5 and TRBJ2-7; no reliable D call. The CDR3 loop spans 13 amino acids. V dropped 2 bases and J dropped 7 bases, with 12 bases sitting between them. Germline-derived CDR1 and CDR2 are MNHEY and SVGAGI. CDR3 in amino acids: CASSYRSPAEQYF. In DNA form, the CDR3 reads TGTGCCAGCAGTTACCGATCTCCGGCTGAGCAGTACTTC.

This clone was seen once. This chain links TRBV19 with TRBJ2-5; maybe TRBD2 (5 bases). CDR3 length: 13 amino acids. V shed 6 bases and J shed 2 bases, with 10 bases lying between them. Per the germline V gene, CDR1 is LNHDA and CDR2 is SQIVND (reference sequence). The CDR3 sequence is CASSGLLQETQYF. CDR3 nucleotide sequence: TGTGCCAGTAGCGGACTCCTGCAAGAGACCCAGTACTTC.

CDR3 amino acids: CASSSGGPVQETQYF. DNA for the CDR3: TGTGCCAGCAGTTCGGGGGGGCCGGTCCAAGAGACCCAGTACTTC. The gene calls are TRBV11-2 and TRBJ2-5; 8 bases fit TRBD2. CDR1 and CDR2 (germline): SGHAT, FQNNGV. The CDR3 extends over 15 amino acids. The junction had 7 bases not matched to a gene; V was cut back by 6 bases and J by 1 base.

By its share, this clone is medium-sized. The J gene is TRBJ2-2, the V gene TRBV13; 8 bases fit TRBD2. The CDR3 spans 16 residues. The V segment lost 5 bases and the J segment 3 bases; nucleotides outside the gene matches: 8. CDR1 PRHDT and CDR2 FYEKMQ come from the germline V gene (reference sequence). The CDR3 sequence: CASSPLAGRDTGELFF. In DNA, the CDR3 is TGTGCCAGCAGCCCTTTAGCGGGACGCGACACCGGGGAGCTGTTTTTT.